Below, 27 T cell receptor beta chains from the same sample are listed, as sequenced in a study of T cells in Graves' hyperthyroidism and ophthalmopathy. TCR beta CDR3 regions were amplified from RNA transcripts. TCR CDR3 underwent first-round RT-PCR with the HTBI primer set. TCRdb called the multiplex PCR reads again in MiXCR, with one record for every CDR3 protein. Among about 700,000 distinct CDR3 sequences listed, about 14% were seen once. The sample comprised blood. The source is a woman aged 18-30 years with Graves' hyperthyroidism.

The chain recombines TRBV7-3 with TRBJ2-3; D possibly corresponds to TRBD1 (5 bases). The CDR3 has 12 residues. Germline-derived CDR1 and CDR2 are SGHTA and FQGTGA. V shed 6 bases and J shed 7 bases, with 11 bases lying between them. In DNA form, the CDR3 reads TGTGCCAGCAGTTCAGACAGAAATACGCAGTATTTT. Translated, it gives CASSSDRNTQYF.

This clonotype was detected many times. The rearrangement joins TRBV12-3 or TRBV12-4 to TRBJ2-1; TRBD2 matches 13 bases. V lost 6 bases, J lost 7 bases, and 6 bases stayed unmatched. This CDR3 spans 15 amino acids. The CDR3 loop reads CASSQLAGGPNEQFF. The CDR3, as DNA: TGTGCCAGCAGCCAACTAGCGGGAGGGCCGAATGAGCAGTTCTTC.

At least ten counts were recorded for this clonotype. The chain is built from TRBV20-1 and TRBJ1-1; perhaps TRBD1 as D (5 bases). V lost 3 bases to trimming and J lost 0 bases, with 11 bases between them. From germline, CDR1 is DFQATT and CDR2 SNEGSKA (reference sequence). This CDR3 is 14 amino acids long. The CDR3 spells CSASGAEMNTEAFF. In nucleotides, the CDR3 is TGCAGTGCTAGTGGGGCCGAGATGAACACTGAAGCTTTCTTT.

The genes are TRBV5-1 and TRBJ2-3; tentatively, D is TRBD1 (6 bases). Germline V gene data show CDR1 as SGHRS and CDR2 as YFSETQ. CDR3 length: 16 residues. V was trimmed by 6 bases and J by 3 bases, leaving 20 bases between them. The DNA of the CDR3 is TGCGCCAGCACCCTATTCCAGAGGGGGAGAACAGATACGCAGTATTTT. Translated, it gives CASTLFQRGRTDTQYF.

The rearrangement joins TRBV7-9 to TRBJ2-1; D is possibly TRBD2 (6 bases). The germline gives CDR1 SEHNR, CDR2 FQNEAQ (reference sequence). This CDR3 contains 13 residues. CDR3 sequence: CLLEGPTYNEQFF. CDR3 nucleotide sequence: TGTTTGTTGGAGGGGCCTACCTACAATGAGCAGTTCTTC.

A note on this clonotype: This may be a read error, as it is one base from a much larger clone. The rearrangement uses TRBV6-1 and TRBJ2-7, with unresolved D. V shed 7 bases and J shed 3 bases, with 10 bases lying between them. The CDR3 is 12 amino acids. Germline V gives CDR1 MNHNS, CDR2 SASEGT. For the CDR3, the DNA is TGTGCCAGCAATACGAATTACTACGAGCAGTACTTC. Translating gives CASNTNYYEQYF.

This sequence joins TRBV6-1 and TRBJ1-3, with D possibly matching TRBD1 (6 bases). The germline gives CDR1 MNHNS, CDR2 SASEGT. The CDR3 extends over 19 amino acids. The V and J ends lost 0 bases and 0 bases respectively, with 18 bases between them. DNA for the CDR3: TGTGCCAGCAGTGAAGCGGGGGACACCACACACTACTCTGGAAACACCATATATTTT. Translation: CASSEAGDTTHYSGNTIYF.

This clonotype turned up a few times. The chain recombines TRBV19 with TRBJ2-7, with D tentatively TRBD2 (7 bases). Germline V gene lookup returns CDR1 LNHDA and CDR2 SQIVND (reference sequence). Trimming pared 3 bases from V and 3 bases from J, leaving 24 bases between. The CDR3 length is 18 residues. The CDR3 bases are TGTGCCAGTAGTATTCGGGGGGCTAGCGCTGCTCGAGGCTACGAGCAGTACTTC. It specifies CASSIRGASAARGYEQYF.

This clonotype was seen only a few times. This rearrangement joins TRBV2 to TRBJ2-7; 10 nucleotides line up with TRBD1. Germline V gene data show CDR1 as SNHLY and CDR2 as FYNNEI. V shed 4 bases and J 0 bases; nucleotides not matched to a gene: 12. The CDR3 contains 18 residues. This CDR3 is CASSGDVPRQGASYEQYF. CDR3 DNA: TGTGCCAGCAGTGGGGATGTCCCCCGACAGGGGGCCTCCTACGAGCAGTACTTC.

In its sample, this clonotype was seen many times. V gene TRBV29-1 combines with J gene TRBJ2-2, with D tentatively TRBD2 (6 bases). V lost 7 bases to trimming and J lost 3 bases, with 15 bases between them. Germline V gene data show CDR1 as SQVTM and CDR2 as ANQGSEA. The CDR3 is made up of 14 amino acids. The CDR3 region is CSGRVQGDTGELFF. The CDR3 DNA reads TGCAGCGGGAGGGTGCAGGGTGACACCGGGGAGCTGTTTTTT.

This clonotype has ten or more counts. V is TRBV7-9 and J is TRBJ2-2; D gene ambiguous. The germline V gene has CDR1 SEHNR and CDR2 FQNEAQ (reference sequence). The CDR3 is 13 residues long. V was shortened by 5 bases and J by 4 bases, with 8 bases between the two germline ends. CDR3 residues: CASSHLGTGELFF. As DNA, the CDR3 is TGTGCCAGCAGCCATTTGGGCACCGGGGAGCTGTTTTTT.

This clonotype was seen many times. The chain employs TRBV7-9 and TRBJ2-5; D gene uncertain. Trimming removed 4 bases at V and 0 bases at J, with 6 bases between. The germline V gene has CDR1 SEHNR and CDR2 FQNEAQ (reference sequence). The CDR3 is 13 residues long. CDR3 loop: CASSSSYQETQYF. CDR3 DNA: TGTGCCAGCAGCTCGTCGTACCAAGAGACCCAGTACTTC.

This clonotype was counted many times. V is TRBV7-9 and J is TRBJ1-1, with D unclear. The CDR3 runs to 12 residues. V lost 5 bases and J 10 bases, leaving 14 bases between the germline ends. The germline gives CDR1 SEHNR, CDR2 FQNEAQ (reference sequence). CDR3 protein: CASSARPNGAFF. In DNA form, the CDR3 reads TGTGCCAGCAGCGCACGACCCAACGGAGCTTTCTTT. Looking up the rest from reference TRBV7-9 and TRBJ1-1 gives the full variable domain: DTGVSQNPRHKITKRGQNVTFRCDPISEHNRLYWYRQTLGQGPEFLTYFQNEAQLEKSRLLSDRFSAERPKGSFSTLEIQRTEQGDSAMYLCASSARPNGAFFGQGTRLTVV.

CDR3: CASRIGGMETEAFF. Here the CDR3 DNA reads TGTGCCAGTAGAATCGGGGGCATGGAAACTGAAGCTTTCTTT. The chain links TRBV19 to TRBJ1-1, with a possible D match to TRBD1 (6 bases). CDR1 and CDR2 from the germline V gene are LNHDA and SQIVND (reference sequence). This CDR3 is 14 amino acids long. Deletions cut 6 bases from V and 5 bases from J, with 16 bases between.

The CDR3 protein is CASSLAGGAGVGYEQYF. CDR3 coding DNA: TGCGCCAGCAGCTTGGCCGGGGGAGCGGGAGTGGGGTACGAGCAGTACTTC. The chain joins TRBV5-1 to TRBJ2-7; TRBD2 matches 8 bases. Germline V lookup: CDR1 SGHRS, CDR2 YFSETQ. The CDR3 is made up of 17 amino acids. V shed 0 bases and J 4 bases; nucleotides not matched to a gene: 12.

Details on this clonotype: This may be a read error: a much more frequent sequence differs by one nucleotide. The chain is built from TRBV28 and TRBJ1-2; unclear D gene. V gave up 4 bases and J gave up 3 bases, with 9 bases separating them. CDR1 and CDR2 from the germline V gene are MDHEN and SYDVKM. There are 13 residues in the CDR3. DNA for the CDR3: TGTGCCAGCAGTTCCCCCGGGTACTATGGCTACACCTTC. Amino acids: CASSSPGYYGYTF.

The J gene is TRBJ1-4, the V gene TRBV6-1, with TRBD1 as a possible D gene (5 bases). CDR3 length equals 15 residues. The germline V gene has CDR1 MNHNS and CDR2 SASEGT. The V gene lost 6 bases and the J gene lost 5 bases, with 16 bases spanning the gap. The CDR3 protein is CASSRLEGANEKLFF. The CDR3, as DNA: TGTGCCAGCAGCAGATTGGAAGGGGCAAATGAAAAACTGTTTTTT.

At least ten counts were recorded for this clonotype. V is TRBV30 and J is TRBJ1-1; D unresolved. Trimming took 0 bases from V and 8 from J, leaving 7 bases between them. Germline CDR1 and CDR2: GTSNPN and SVGIG (reference sequence). The CDR3 loop spans 11 amino acids. CDR3 bases: TGTGCCTGGAGTGTTCGGCACGAAGCTTTCTTT. Protein sequence: CAWSVRHEAFF.

This clonotype was detected only a few times. V is TRBV6-1 and J is TRBJ2-7, with 10 bases lining up with TRBD2. Trimming cost V 5 bases and J 4 bases; bases outside gene matches: 8. The germline V gene has CDR1 MNHNS and CDR2 SASEGT. The CDR3 is 15 amino acids. The CDR3 loop reads CASSYLASGSYEQYF. The CDR3 DNA reads as TGTGCCAGCAGTTACTTGGCTAGCGGGAGTTACGAGCAGTACTTC.

This chain uses TRBV20-1 with TRBJ1-6; D might be TRBD1 (5 bases). Germline values: CDR1 DFQATT, CDR2 SNEGSKA (reference sequence). The CDR3 totals 15 residues. The V end was cut by 3 bases, the J end by 5 bases, with 14 bases between. In DNA form, the CDR3 reads TGCAGTGCTAGGCGTCCGGGACGTAATAATTCACCCCTCCACTTT. The encoded protein is CSARRPGRNNSPLHF.

This clonotype has more than one count but fewer than ten. The chain recombines TRBV4-1 with TRBJ2-5; the match to TRBD2 covers 11 bases. V shed 0 bases and J 5 bases; nucleotides not matched to a gene: 5. The CDR3 length is 16 residues. Germline CDR1 is MGHRA and CDR2 is YSYEKL. As DNA, the CDR3 is TGCGCCAGCAGCCAAGATCGAGCTAGCGGGAGGGAGACCCAGTACTTC. Protein: CASSQDRASGRETQYF.

This clonotype occurred a few times. The chain employs TRBV28 and TRBJ2-5; 7 bases line up with TRBD1. The germline V gene encodes CDR1 MDHEN and CDR2 SYDVKM. There are 15 residues in the CDR3. J was trimmed by 11 bases and V by 1 base; bases with no gene match: 13. CDR3 DNA: TGTGCCAGCAGTTTATTTGCCTCCGGACAGGCGATTCAGTACTTC. As protein: CASSLFASGQAIQYF.

This chain links TRBV29-1 with TRBJ2-1; D perhaps matches TRBD2 (6 bases). The CDR3 sequence is 13 residues long. CDR1 and CDR2 (germline): SQVTM, ANQGSEA. V was clipped by 6 bases and J by 4 bases, with 13 bases between them. The CDR3 sequence is CSVSALAYNEQFF. The CDR3, as DNA: TGCAGCGTGTCTGCGCTAGCGTACAATGAGCAGTTCTTC.

The V and J genes are TRBV5-1 and TRBJ2-7; possible D gene TRBD1, 5 bases. The CDR3 is 13 amino acids. Germline loops: CDR1 SGHRS, CDR2 YFSETQ. With 0 bases removed from V and 6 bases from J, the gap between germline ends came to 10 bases. CDR3: CASSLAGSPEQYF. The DNA for the CDR3 is TGCGCCAGCAGCTTGGCAGGGTCCCCCGAGCAGTACTTC. The full variable domain, its missing parts supplied by reference TRBV5-1 and TRBJ2-7, is KAGVTQTPRYLIKTRGQQVTLSCSPISGHRSVSWYQQTPGQGLQFLFEYFSETQRNKGNFPGRFSGRQFSNSRSEMNVSTLELGDSALYLCASSLAGSPEQYFGPGTRLTVT.

This clonotype showed up just a few times. This chain joins TRBV12-3 or TRBV12-4 and TRBJ2-7; TRBD2 aligns across 14 bases. CDR3 length: 15 amino acids. Losses at the gene ends were 6 bases for V and 6 bases for J; bases not matched to a gene: 7. CDR3 sequence reads: CASRIGTSGRSEQYF. The CDR3 DNA reads as TGTGCCAGCAGAATCGGGACTAGCGGGAGATCCGAGCAGTACTTC.

This clonotype was counted at least ten times. V usage is TRBV3-1 and J usage is TRBJ2-7; maybe TRBD2 (6 bases). This CDR3 is 15 amino acids long. Trimming pared 1 base from V and 0 bases from J, leaving 10 bases between. The germline V gene encodes CDR1 LGHDT and CDR2 YNNKEL (reference sequence). CDR3 sequence: CASSQGQGLSYEQYF. The CDR3, as DNA: TGTGCCAGCAGCCAAGGGCAGGGACTCTCCTACGAGCAGTACTTC.

In its sample, this clonotype was seen a few times. The V and J genes are TRBV29-1 and TRBJ2-7, with TRBD1 matching over 8 bases. The V and J ends lost 2 bases and 3 bases, in that order; junction bases with no gene match: 9. The CDR3 extends over 15 amino acids. Per germline, CDR1 SQVTM and CDR2 ANQGSEA. The CDR3 nucleotides read TGCAGCGTTGAAAGTAATGCAGGGGGCGGCTACGAGCAGTACTTC. This translates into CSVESNAGGGYEQYF.